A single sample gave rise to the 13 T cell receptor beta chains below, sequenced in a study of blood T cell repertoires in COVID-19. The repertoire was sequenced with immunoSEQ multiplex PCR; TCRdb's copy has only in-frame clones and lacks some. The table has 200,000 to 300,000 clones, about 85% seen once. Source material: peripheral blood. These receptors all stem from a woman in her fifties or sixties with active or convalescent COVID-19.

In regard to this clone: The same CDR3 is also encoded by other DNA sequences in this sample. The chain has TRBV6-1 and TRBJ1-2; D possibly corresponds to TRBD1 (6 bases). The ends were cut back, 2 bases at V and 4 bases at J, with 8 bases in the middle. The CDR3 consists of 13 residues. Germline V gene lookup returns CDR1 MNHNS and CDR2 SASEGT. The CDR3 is CASSEQGTYGYTF. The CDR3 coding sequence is TGTGCCAGCAGTGAACAGGGGACCTATGGCTACACCTTC.

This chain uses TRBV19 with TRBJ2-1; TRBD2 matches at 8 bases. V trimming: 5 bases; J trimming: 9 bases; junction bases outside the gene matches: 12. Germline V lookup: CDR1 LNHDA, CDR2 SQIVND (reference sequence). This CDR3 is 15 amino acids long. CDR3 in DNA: TGTGCCAGTAGTTCAGCGGGGGCATACATTGGTGAGCAGTTCTTC. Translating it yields CASSSAGAYIGEQFF.

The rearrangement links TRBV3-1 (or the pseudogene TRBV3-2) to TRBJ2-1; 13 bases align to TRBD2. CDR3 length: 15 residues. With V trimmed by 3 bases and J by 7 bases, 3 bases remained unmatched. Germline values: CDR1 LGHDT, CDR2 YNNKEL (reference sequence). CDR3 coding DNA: TGTGCCAGCAGCCATCAACTAGCGGGAGGGAATGAGCAGTTCTTC. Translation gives CASSHQLAGGNEQFF.

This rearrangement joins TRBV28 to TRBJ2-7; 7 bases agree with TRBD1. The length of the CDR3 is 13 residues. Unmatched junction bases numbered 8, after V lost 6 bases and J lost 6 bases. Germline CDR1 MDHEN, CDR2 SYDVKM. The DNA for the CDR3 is TGTGCCAGCAGCCTTGACAGGGATGGCGAGCAGTACGTC. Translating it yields CASSLDRDGEQYV.

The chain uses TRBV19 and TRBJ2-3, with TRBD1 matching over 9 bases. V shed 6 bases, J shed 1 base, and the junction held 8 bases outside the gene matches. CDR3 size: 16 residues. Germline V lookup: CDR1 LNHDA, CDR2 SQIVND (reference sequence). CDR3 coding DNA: TGTGCCAGTAGCCACCCGAGACAGGGGGGCACAGATACGCAGTATTTT. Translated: CASSHPRQGGTDTQYF.

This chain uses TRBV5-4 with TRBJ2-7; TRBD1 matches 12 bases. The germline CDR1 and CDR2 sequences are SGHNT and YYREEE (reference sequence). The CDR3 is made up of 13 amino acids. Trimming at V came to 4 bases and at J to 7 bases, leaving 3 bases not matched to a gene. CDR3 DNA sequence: TGTGCCAGCAGCAGGGACAGGGGGCAAGAGCAGTACGTC. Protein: CASSRDRGQEQYV.

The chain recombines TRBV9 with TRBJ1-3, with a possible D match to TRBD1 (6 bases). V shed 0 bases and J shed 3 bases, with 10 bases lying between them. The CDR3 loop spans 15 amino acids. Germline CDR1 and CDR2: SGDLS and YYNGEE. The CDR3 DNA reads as TGTGCCAGCAGCGTAGGGTCAGGGGATGGAAACACCATATATTTT. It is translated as CASSVGSGDGNTIYF.

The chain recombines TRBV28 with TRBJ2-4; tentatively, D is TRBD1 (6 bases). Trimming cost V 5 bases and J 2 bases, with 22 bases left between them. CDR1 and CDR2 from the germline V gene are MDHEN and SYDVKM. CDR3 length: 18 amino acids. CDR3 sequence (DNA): TGTGCCAGCAGTCGACCAAAACAGGGTTCAGGTACCAAAAACATTCAGTACTTC. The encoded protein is CASSRPKQGSGTKNIQYF.

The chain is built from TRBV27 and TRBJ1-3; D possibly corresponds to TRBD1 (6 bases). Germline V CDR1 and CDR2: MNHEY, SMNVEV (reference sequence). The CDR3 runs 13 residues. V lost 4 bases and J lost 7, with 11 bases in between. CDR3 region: CASSSDRMNTIYF. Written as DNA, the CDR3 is TGTGCCAGCAGTTCCGACAGGATGAACACCATATATTTT.

The CDR3 DNA reads as TGTGCCAGCAGGGCGGGTCTGGGAGTCGGCACTGAAGCTTTCTTT. Amino acid sequence: CASRAGLGVGTEAFF. The chain links TRBV2 to TRBJ1-1, with no clear D. Trimming removed 6 bases at V and 4 bases at J, with 18 bases between. The CDR3 runs 15 residues. Germline V gives CDR1 SNHLY, CDR2 FYNNEI.

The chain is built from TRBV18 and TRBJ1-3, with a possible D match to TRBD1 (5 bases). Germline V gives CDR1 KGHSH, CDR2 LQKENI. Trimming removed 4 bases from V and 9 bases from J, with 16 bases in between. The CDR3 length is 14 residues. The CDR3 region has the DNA TGTGCCAGCTCACTAGACAGCCCCCCGGGCACCATATATTTT. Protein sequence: CASSLDSPPGTIYF.

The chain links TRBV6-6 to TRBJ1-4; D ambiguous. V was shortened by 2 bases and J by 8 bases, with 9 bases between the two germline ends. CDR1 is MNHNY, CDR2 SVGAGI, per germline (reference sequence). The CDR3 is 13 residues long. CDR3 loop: CASSYRGGEKLFF. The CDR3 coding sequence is TGTGCCAGCAGTTACAGAGGAGGAGAAAAACTGTTTTTT.

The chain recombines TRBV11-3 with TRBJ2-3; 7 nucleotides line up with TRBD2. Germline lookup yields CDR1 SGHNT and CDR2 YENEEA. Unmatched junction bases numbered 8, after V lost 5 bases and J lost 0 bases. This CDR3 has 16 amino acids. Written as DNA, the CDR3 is TGTGCCAGCAGCCCGACAACTAGCGTCAGCACAGATACGCAGTATTTT. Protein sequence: CASSPTTSVSTDTQYF. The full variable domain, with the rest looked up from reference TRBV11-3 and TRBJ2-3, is EAGVVQSPRYKIIEKKQPVAFWCNPISGHNTLYWYLQNLGQGPELLIRYENEEAVDDSQLPKDRFSAERLKGVDSTLKIQPAELGDSAVYLCASSPTTSVSTDTQYFGPGTRLTVL.